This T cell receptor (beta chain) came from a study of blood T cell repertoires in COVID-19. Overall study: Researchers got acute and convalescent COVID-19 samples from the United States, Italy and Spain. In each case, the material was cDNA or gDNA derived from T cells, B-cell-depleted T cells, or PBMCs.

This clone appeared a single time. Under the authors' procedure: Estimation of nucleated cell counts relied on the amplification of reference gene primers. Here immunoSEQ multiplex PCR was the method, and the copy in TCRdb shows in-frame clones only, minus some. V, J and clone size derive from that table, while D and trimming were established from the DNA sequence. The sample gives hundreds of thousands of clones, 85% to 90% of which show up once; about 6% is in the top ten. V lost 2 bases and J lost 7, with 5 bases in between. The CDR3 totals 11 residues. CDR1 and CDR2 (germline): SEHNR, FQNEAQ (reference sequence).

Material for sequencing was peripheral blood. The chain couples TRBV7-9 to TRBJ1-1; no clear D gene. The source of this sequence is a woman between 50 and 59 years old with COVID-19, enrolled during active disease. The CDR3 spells CASSLLVEAFF. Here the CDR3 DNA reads TGTGCCAGCAGCTTATTAGTTGAAGCTTTCTTT.